Listed below are T cell receptor beta chains from one sample, sequenced in a study of siplizumab effects on memory and regulatory T cells. Assay: immunoSEQ multiplex PCR; the TCRdb copy retains only in-frame clones and omits some. The sample lists about 100,000 clones, around 90% occurring once. Sequencing was carried out using CD4+ T cells sorted from blood. Receptors originate from a human donor in good health. The CDR3 runs from the conserved cysteine through the conserved F or W. A D gene is named only where the DNA matches it firmly. Clone size is not always given. Where it is, it says once, few, many or a class for expanded clones.

v_call	d_call	clone_size	j_call	cdr3_nt	cdr3_aa
TRBV15	NA	NA	TRBJ2-7	TGTGCCACCAGCAGAGATCGGGGGCCTGACTCCTACGAGCAGTACTTC	CATSRDRGPDSYEQYF
TRBV7-2	NA	once	TRBJ2-1	TGTGCCAGCAACGGGGGGCTTCGAACCTACAATGAGCAGTTCTTC	CASNGGLRTYNEQFF
TRBV5-4	TRBD1	once	TRBJ1-2	TGTGCCAGCAGCGCAAAAGACAGGGAGAATCTTGGCTACACCTTC	CASSAKDRENLGYTF
TRBV4-1	NA	NA	TRBJ2-2	TGCGCCAGCAGCCGCCTATCGACGAGCACCGGGGAGCTGTTTTTT	CASSRLSTSTGELFF
TRBV7-8	NA	NA	TRBJ1-1	TGTGCCAGCAGCTTCTCCGGGACCGCGAACACTGAAGCTTTCTTT	CASSFSGTANTEAFF
TRBV7-9	TRBD1	NA	TRBJ2-7	TGTGCCAGCAGTCCCGGGACAGTATCCTACGAGCAGTACTTC	CASSPGTVSYEQYF
TRBV30	NA	NA	TRBJ1-5	TGTGCCTGGAGTCCACTTGCGGGGGGCGCCGGCAATCAGCCCCAGCATTTT	CAWSPLAGGAGNQPQHF
TRBV7-9	NA	NA	TRBJ1-3	TGTGCCAGCAGCTCAGCAGCCGCCACTGGAAACACCATATATTTT	CASSSAAATGNTIYF
TRBV7-2	TRBD2	NA	TRBJ2-2	TGTGCCAGCAGCTTAGGTTGGGGTTGGCTAGCGGGGTTACCCGGGGAGCTGTTTTTT	CASSLGWGWLAGLPGELFF
TRBV7-2	NA	NA	TRBJ2-5	TGTGCCAGCAGTTTTAGCCCGGGTCCCCAGTACCAAGAGACCCAGTACTTC	CASSFSPGPQYQETQYF
TRBV4-1	NA	NA	TRBJ2-5	TGCGCCAGCAGCCAAGTAGTCTTTGAGGCCCAGTACTTC	CASSQVVFEAQYF
TRBV30	TRBD1	NA	TRBJ1-2	TGTGCCTGGAGTGTACAGGGGACAGGGACAGGCTACACCTTC	CAWSVQGTGTGYTF
TRBV2	TRBD2	NA	TRBJ2-4	TGTGCCAGCAGCCCTGGGACTAGCGGAAAAAACATTCAGTACTTC	CASSPGTSGKNIQYF
TRBV6-1	NA	NA	TRBJ2-2	TGTGCCAGCAGTGAAGCGCCAGACTACACCGGGGAGCTGTTTTTT	CASSEAPDYTGELFF
TRBV4-3	NA	NA	TRBJ1-2	TGCGCCAGCAGCCAAGATTACGCTCCCTCGGGGGGCTACACCTTC	CASSQDYAPSGGYTF
TRBV5-1	TRBD1	NA	TRBJ2-7	TGCGCCAGCAGCCTCGAGGGGGCCCCCTACGAGCAGTACTTC	CASSLEGAPYEQYF
TRBV19	NA	once	TRBJ1-2	TGTGCCAGTACTCGACAATTAGCTAACTATGGCTACACCTTC	CASTRQLANYGYTF
TRBV19	NA	NA	TRBJ1-5	TGTGCCAGTAGTATCGGCGGAATCAGCAATCAGCCCCAGCATTTT	CASSIGGISNQPQHF
TRBV7-9	NA	NA	TRBJ1-1	TGTGCCAGCAGCTTATATTTGAACACTGAAGCTTTCTTT	CASSLYLNTEAFF
TRBV1	NA	NA	TRBJ2-7	TGCACCAGCAGCCAAGTCGAGCAGTACTTC	CTSSQVEQYF
TRBV12-5	NA	NA	TRBJ2-2	TGTGCTAGTGGTTTGGTCGTGGGGCAGGTCACCGGGGAGCTGTTTTTT	CASGLVVGQVTGELFF
TRBV6-6	TRBD1	NA	TRBJ1-4	TGTGCCAGCAGTCGACGGACAGGGGAGGACGAAAAACTGTTTTTT	CASSRRTGEDEKLFF
TRBV6-5	NA	NA	TRBJ1-2	TGTGCCAGCAGTTACGGGCGAAGGGGCTACACCTTC	CASSYGRRGYTF
TRBV29-1	NA	NA	TRBJ2-2	TGCAGCGTTGCGTGGGGGACAACCACGAACACCGGGGAGCTGTTTTTT	CSVAWGTTTNTGELFF
TRBV6-1	TRBD1	NA	TRBJ2-1	TGTGCCAGCAGTGAATCGGGACAGGGGGAGTTCTTC	CASSESGQGEFF
TRBV19	NA	NA	TRBJ1-2	TGTGCCAGTAGTCGGGTCAGTAACTATGGCTACACCTTC	CASSRVSNYGYTF
TRBV19	NA	NA	TRBJ2-7	TGTGCCAGTAGTATCGCCCCCATGAGAGGTAGATACGAGCAGTACTTC	CASSIAPMRGRYEQYF
TRBV7-9	NA	few	TRBJ1-2	TGTGCCAGCAGCTTAGGTCTAGGAAGGGACTATGGCTACACCTTC	CASSLGLGRDYGYTF
TRBV5-1	NA	NA	TRBJ2-5	TGCGCCAGCAGCTTGAGTGGGACTCAAGAGACCCAGTACTTC	CASSLSGTQETQYF
TRBV27	TRBD2	NA	TRBJ2-1	TGTGCCAGCATTTCCCTAGCGGCCGGTGAGCAGTTCTTC	CASISLAAGEQFF
TRBV13	NA	NA	TRBJ2-3	TGTGCCAGCAGCACCCCTGGGGGTTTTGGGTTGGATACGCAGTATTTT	CASSTPGGFGLDTQYF
TRBV9	NA	NA	TRBJ1-1	TGTGCCAGCAGCGTAGACGGGAACACTGAAGCTTTCTTT	CASSVDGNTEAFF
TRBV27	TRBD1	NA	TRBJ2-7	TGTGCCAGCAGTTTCGCCGGGACAGGGTCCTACGAGCAGTACTTC	CASSFAGTGSYEQYF
TRBV19	NA	NA	TRBJ2-5	TGTGCCAGTAGTATAGGAGGGAAGGCCCAAGAGACCCAGTACTTC	CASSIGGKAQETQYF
TRBV19	NA	NA	TRBJ1-3	TGTGCCAGTAACCGGGGGCCTGGAAACACCATATATTTT	CASNRGPGNTIYF